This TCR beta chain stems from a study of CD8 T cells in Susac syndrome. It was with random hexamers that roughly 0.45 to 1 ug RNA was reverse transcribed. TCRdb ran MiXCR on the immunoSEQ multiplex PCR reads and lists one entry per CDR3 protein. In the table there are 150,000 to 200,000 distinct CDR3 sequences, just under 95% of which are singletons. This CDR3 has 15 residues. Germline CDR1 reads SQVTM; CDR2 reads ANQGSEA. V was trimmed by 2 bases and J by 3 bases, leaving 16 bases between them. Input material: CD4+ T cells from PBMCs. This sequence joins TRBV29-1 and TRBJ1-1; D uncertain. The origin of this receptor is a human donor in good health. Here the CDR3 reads CSVEPHGVRDTEAFF. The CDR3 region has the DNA TGCAGCGTTGAACCCCACGGGGTGAGGGACACTGAAGCTTTCTTT.